This is a list of T cell receptor beta chains from one sample in a study of T cell responses to AZD1222 COVID-19 vaccine. Libraries were prepared by immunoSEQ multiplex PCR; TCRdb keeps only in-frame clonotypes and omits some of them. The table includes approximately 150,000 clones, about 92% detected once. The sample consisted of peripheral blood, taken after recovery from COVID-19. These receptors originate from an adult who had recovered from COVID-19. Both conserved end residues are part of each CDR3. The order of the fields is clone size, J gene, V gene, D gene, CDR3 DNA, CDR3 protein. The D gene is left open where the match is weak. Where a row states a size, it is once, few, many or the class of an expanded clone; other rows omit it.

clone_size: NA; j_call: TRBJ1-6; v_call: TRBV7-8; d_call: TRBD1; cdr3_nt: TGTGCCAGCAGCTCCCGGACAGGGGGCTTTTCACCCCTCCACTTT; cdr3_aa: CASSSRTGGFSPLHF
clone_size: NA; j_call: TRBJ2-2; v_call: TRBV21-1; d_call: NA; cdr3_nt: TGTGCCAGCATGGACAGGGGAGTGGGGGAGCTGTTTTTT; cdr3_aa: CASMDRGVGELFF
clone_size: NA; j_call: TRBJ2-5; v_call: TRBV4-1; d_call: TRBD1; cdr3_nt: TGCGCCAGCAGCCACTTTACAGGGGTGGAGACCCAGTACTTC; cdr3_aa: CASSHFTGVETQYF
clone_size: once; j_call: TRBJ2-1; v_call: TRBV4-1; d_call: NA; cdr3_nt: TGCGCCAGCAGCCACCGACCCGCGGGTGAGCAGTTCTTC; cdr3_aa: CASSHRPAGEQFF
clone_size: NA; j_call: TRBJ2-7; v_call: TRBV1; d_call: NA; cdr3_nt: TGCACCAGCAGCCCACCCGAGCCAAGACGGTGGTTACTAGCGGGAGGGGGATACGAGCAGTACTTC; cdr3_aa: CTSSPPEPRRWLLAGGGYEQYF
clone_size: NA; j_call: TRBJ2-7; v_call: TRBV5-5; d_call: TRBD1; cdr3_nt: TGTGCCAGCAGCTGGGACAGTACCTACGAGCAGTACTTC; cdr3_aa: CASSWDSTYEQYF
clone_size: once; j_call: TRBJ2-5; v_call: TRBV11-1; d_call: TRBD1; cdr3_nt: TGTGCCAGCAGACCCGGACAGGGGGCGGCGGGGACCCAGTACTTC; cdr3_aa: CASRPGQGAAGTQYF
clone_size: NA; j_call: TRBJ1-6; v_call: TRBV5-1; d_call: NA; cdr3_nt: TGCGCCAGCAGAGGGGCACAAGGAAATTCACCCCTCCACTTT; cdr3_aa: CASRGAQGNSPLHF
clone_size: NA; j_call: TRBJ1-2; v_call: TRBV5-1; d_call: TRBD1; cdr3_nt: TGCGCCAGCAATTTAGGGGACAGCTCCGGTGGAGGCTACACCTTC; cdr3_aa: CASNLGDSSGGGYTF
clone_size: NA; j_call: TRBJ2-5; v_call: TRBV6-5; d_call: TRBD2; cdr3_nt: TGTGCCAGCAGTTCCTTAGCGGGACTAGAGACCCAGTACTTC; cdr3_aa: CASSSLAGLETQYF
clone_size: NA; j_call: TRBJ2-7; v_call: TRBV7-3; d_call: TRBD1; cdr3_nt: TGTGCCAGCAGCTCCGGACAGGCGCTCCTAAGCGAGCAGTACTTC; cdr3_aa: CASSSGQALLSEQYF
clone_size: NA; j_call: TRBJ2-5; v_call: TRBV28; d_call: NA; cdr3_nt: TGTGCCAGCAGTAGAGGGAGGGAGACCCAGTACTTC; cdr3_aa: CASSRGRETQYF